The rows below give T cell receptor beta chains drawn from one sample of a study of blood T cells in healthy people across ages. MiXCR was run by TCRdb on the 5' RACE reads, yielding one entry per CDR3 protein. The sample has approximately 800,000 distinct CDR3 sequences, 55% to 65% seen once. Sequenced: blood. All receptors come from a young man in good health. Each CDR3 is given with its conserved first and last residue. The D gene is left open where the match is weak. Size is stated for part of the rows, as once, few or many counts, or as a class when the clone is expanded.

TRBJ2-3	14	NA	TRBD2	TRBV7-8	CASSRSGGVDTQYF	TGTGCCAGCAGCCGAAGTGGGGGGGTAGATACGCAGTATTTT
TRBJ2-7	15	NA	TRBD2	TRBV27	CASSFSGGPLSEQYF	TGTGCCAGCAGTTTCAGCGGGGGCCCCCTCTCCGAGCAGTACTTC
TRBJ2-7	15	NA	TRBD1	TRBV5-6	CASSFVTGGSYEQYF	TGTGCCAGCAGCTTTGTTACAGGGGGCTCCTACGAGCAGTACTTC
TRBJ1-1	15	NA	TRBD1	TRBV4-3	CASSQDRQGGTEAFF	TGCGCCAGCAGCCAAGACCGACAGGGCGGTACTGAAGCTTTCTTT
TRBJ2-7	14	NA	NA	TRBV4-2	CASSQEGVEYEQYF	TGTGCCAGCAGCCAAGAAGGGGTAGAGTACGAGCAGTACTTC
TRBJ2-3	16	NA	TRBD2	TRBV5-6	CASSSAREGNPDTQYF	TGTGCCAGCAGCTCTGCCCGGGAGGGAAACCCAGATACGCAGTATTTT
TRBJ2-4	15	NA	TRBD2	TRBV7-2	CASSWAGGPGDIQYF	TGTGCCAGCAGCTGGGCGGGGGGGCCTGGGGACATTCAGTACTTC
TRBJ2-7	16	NA	TRBD2	TRBV10-3	CAISDVAGVSSYEQYF	TGTGCCATCAGTGATGTAGCGGGGGTGAGCTCCTACGAGCAGTACTTC
TRBJ2-7	15	once	NA	TRBV6-5	CASSQNRGGSYEQYF	TGTGCCAGCAGCCAAAACAGGGGGGGCTCCTACGAGCAGTACTTC
TRBJ2-1	14	NA	NA	TRBV7-2	CASSGGAVYNEQFF	TGTGCCAGCAGCGGGGGGGCGGTCTACAATGAGCAGTTCTTC
TRBJ2-6	12	once	NA	TRBV7-9	CASAPSANVLTF	TGTGCCAGCGCCCCCTCTGCCAACGTCCTGACTTTC